The entry that follows covers one T cell receptor beta chain sequence. What it recognizes is unknown. This record comes from a study of high-grade serous ovarian cancer treatment subgroups. Study in general: On average, around 15,000 reads and 7,000 to 8,500 unique TCR beta rearrangements were obtained per sample. Findings and limits, study-wide: TCR relatedness rose with neoantigen level and trended with mutation load. Bulk tumor TCR sequencing gave no spatial information. Different patients shared almost no repertoire; same-patient tumors shared about 0.11 to 0.85.

The tumor samples were collected prior to definitive surgery or chemotherapy. The ends lost 2 bases at V and 4 bases at J; junction bases unmatched: 2. CDR1 and CDR2 from the germline V gene are SGHNT and YENEEA. CDR3 size: 15 residues. The repertoire was sequenced with immunoSEQ multiplex PCR; TCRdb's copy has only in-frame clones and lacks some. The sample has about 2,500 clones; roughly four fifths are singletons. This TCR derives from a human donor with high-grade serous ovarian cancer. The sequencing input was tumor tissue. This chain joins TRBV11-3 and TRBJ2-2; TRBD1 aligns across 9 bases. The CDR3 DNA reads as TGTGCCAGCAGCTTACAGGGACAGGGCACCGGGGAGCTGTTTTTT. This translates into CASSLQGQGTGELFF.